Listed below are T cell receptor beta chains from one sample, sequenced in a study of cytomegalovirus exposure and HLA in healthy donors. The assay was immunoSEQ multiplex PCR, and TCRdb's table has in-frame clones only and misses some. The sample carries 150,000 to 200,000 clones, 85% to 90% recorded once. The sequenced material came from PBMCs. These receptors were collected from a woman younger than 30 in good health and CMV-seronegative. Each CDR3 is given with its conserved first and last residue. Each record gives: clone size, J gene, V gene, CDR3 protein. Clone size is given for some rows only: seen once, a few or many times, or a class if the clone is expanded.

clone_size: NA
j_call: TRBJ2-1
v_call: TRBV19
cdr3_aa: CASSTRLVSYNEQFF

clone_size: NA
j_call: TRBJ1-1
v_call: TRBV28
cdr3_aa: CASTRGGAGFDEAFF

clone_size: few
j_call: TRBJ1-4
v_call: TRBV11-2
cdr3_aa: CASSLRGPSEKLFF

clone_size: once
j_call: TRBJ1-4
v_call: TRBV7-2
cdr3_aa: CASSRTVLGEKLFF

clone_size: NA
j_call: TRBJ2-1
v_call: TRBV9
cdr3_aa: CASSETGSNEQFF

clone_size: once
j_call: TRBJ2-7
v_call: TRBV11-2
cdr3_aa: CASSTGGNVYEQYF

clone_size: NA
j_call: TRBJ1-1
v_call: TRBV7-9
cdr3_aa: CASSQQGALPEAFF

clone_size: NA
j_call: TRBJ1-4
v_call: TRBV5-1
cdr3_aa: CASSLPRQGRKEKLFF

clone_size: NA
j_call: TRBJ1-1
v_call: TRBV27
cdr3_aa: CASSLSTGTEAFF

clone_size: NA
j_call: TRBJ1-5
v_call: TRBV11-2
cdr3_aa: CASSLSLGHPQHF

clone_size: few
j_call: TRBJ2-7
v_call: TRBV28
cdr3_aa: CATTTAYEQYF

clone_size: NA
j_call: TRBJ2-2
v_call: TRBV19
cdr3_aa: CASSTTGLAGWPTGELFF

clone_size: few
j_call: TRBJ1-5
v_call: TRBV6-5
cdr3_aa: CASGGTGGNQPQHF

clone_size: NA
j_call: TRBJ2-7
v_call: TRBV18
cdr3_aa: CASSPPYGQGANEQYF

clone_size: once
j_call: TRBJ1-1
v_call: TRBV6-4
cdr3_aa: CASSDGRGIEAFF

clone_size: NA
j_call: TRBJ2-2
v_call: TRBV7-6
cdr3_aa: CASSLAVAGWNTGELFF

clone_size: NA
j_call: TRBJ2-7
v_call: TRBV2
cdr3_aa: CASILSYEQYF

clone_size: NA
j_call: TRBJ1-1
v_call: TRBV5-1
cdr3_aa: CASSWTGLNTEAFF